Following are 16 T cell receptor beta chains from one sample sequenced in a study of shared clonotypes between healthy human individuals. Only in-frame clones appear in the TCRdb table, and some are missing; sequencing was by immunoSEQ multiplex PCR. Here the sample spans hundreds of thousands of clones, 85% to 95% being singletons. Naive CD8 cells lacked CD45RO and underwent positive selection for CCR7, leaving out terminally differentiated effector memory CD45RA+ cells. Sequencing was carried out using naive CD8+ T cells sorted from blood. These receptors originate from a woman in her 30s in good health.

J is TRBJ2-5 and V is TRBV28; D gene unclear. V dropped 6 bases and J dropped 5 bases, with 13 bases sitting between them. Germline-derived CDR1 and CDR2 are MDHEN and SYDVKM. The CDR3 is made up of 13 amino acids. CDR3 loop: CASRPLGQETQYF. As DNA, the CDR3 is TGTGCCAGCAGACCCCTAGGCCAGGAGACCCAGTACTTC.

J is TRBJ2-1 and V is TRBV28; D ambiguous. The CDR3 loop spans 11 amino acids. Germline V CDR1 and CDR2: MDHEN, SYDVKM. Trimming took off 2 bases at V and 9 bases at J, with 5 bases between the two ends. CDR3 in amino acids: CASSLPGEQFF. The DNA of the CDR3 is TGTGCCAGCAGTTTACCCGGTGAGCAGTTCTTC.

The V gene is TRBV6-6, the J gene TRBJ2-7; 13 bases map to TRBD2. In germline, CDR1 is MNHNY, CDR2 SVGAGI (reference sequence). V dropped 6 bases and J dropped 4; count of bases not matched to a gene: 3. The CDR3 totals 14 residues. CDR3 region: CASSEGLAGYEQYF. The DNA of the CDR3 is TGTGCCAGCAGCGAGGGACTAGCGGGATACGAGCAGTACTTC.

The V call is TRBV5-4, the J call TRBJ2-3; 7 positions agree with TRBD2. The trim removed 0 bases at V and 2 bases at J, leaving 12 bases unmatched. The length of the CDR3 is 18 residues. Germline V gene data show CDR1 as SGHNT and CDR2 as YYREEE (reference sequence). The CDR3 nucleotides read TGTGCCAGCAGCTTGGCCGTCGTCCTAGCGGCCACCACAGATACGCAGTATTTT. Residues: CASSLAVVLAATTDTQYF.

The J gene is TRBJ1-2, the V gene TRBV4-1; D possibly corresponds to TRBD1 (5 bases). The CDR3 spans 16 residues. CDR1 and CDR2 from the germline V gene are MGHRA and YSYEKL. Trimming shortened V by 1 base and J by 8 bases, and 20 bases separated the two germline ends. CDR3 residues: CASSQVVFVRGGGYTF. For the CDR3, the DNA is TGCGCCAGCAGCCAAGTCGTCTTTGTTAGGGGAGGCGGCTACACCTTC.

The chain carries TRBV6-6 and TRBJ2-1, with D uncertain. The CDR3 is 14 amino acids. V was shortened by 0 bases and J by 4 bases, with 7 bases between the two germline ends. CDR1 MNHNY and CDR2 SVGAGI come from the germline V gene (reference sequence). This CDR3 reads CASSYSISYNEQFF. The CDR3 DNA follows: TGTGCCAGCAGTTACTCGATCAGTTACAATGAGCAGTTCTTC.

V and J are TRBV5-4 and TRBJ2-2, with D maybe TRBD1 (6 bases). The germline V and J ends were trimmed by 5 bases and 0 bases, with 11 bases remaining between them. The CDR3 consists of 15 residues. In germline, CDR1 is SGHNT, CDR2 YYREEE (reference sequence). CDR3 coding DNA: TGTGCCAGCAGTACGGACAGTCCGAACACCGGGGAGCTGTTTTTT. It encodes CASSTDSPNTGELFF.

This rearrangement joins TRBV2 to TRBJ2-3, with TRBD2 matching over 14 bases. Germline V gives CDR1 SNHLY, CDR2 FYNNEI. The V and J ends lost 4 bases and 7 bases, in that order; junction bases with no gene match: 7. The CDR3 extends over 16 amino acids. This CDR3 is CASSVGLAGGLNTQYF. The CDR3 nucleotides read TGTGCCAGCAGTGTTGGACTAGCGGGAGGTTTAAATACGCAGTATTTT.

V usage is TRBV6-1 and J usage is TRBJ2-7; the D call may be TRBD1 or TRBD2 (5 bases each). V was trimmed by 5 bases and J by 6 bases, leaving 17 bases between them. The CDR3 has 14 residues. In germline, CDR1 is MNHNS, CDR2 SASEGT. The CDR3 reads CASSIRRTRGEQYF. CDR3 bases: TGTGCCAGCAGTATTCGTCGGACACGGGGCGAGCAGTACTTC.

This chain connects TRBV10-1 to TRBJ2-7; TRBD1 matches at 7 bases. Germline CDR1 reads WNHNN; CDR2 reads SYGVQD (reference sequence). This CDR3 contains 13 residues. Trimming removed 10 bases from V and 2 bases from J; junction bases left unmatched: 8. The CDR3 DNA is TGCGCCACCTCACAGGGGTTAACCTACGAGCAGTACTTC. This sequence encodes CATSQGLTYEQYF.

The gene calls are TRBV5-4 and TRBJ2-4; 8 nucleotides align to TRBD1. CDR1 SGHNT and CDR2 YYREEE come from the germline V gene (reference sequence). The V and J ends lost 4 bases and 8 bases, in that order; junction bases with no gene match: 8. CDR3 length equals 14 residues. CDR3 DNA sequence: TGTGCCAGCAGCGGAGGACAGGGTCGGGACATTCAGTACTTC. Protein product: CASSGGQGRDIQYF.

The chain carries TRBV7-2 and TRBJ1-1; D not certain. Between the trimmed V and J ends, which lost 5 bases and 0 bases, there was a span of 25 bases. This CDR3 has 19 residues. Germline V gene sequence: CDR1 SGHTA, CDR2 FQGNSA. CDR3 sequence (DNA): TGTGCCAGCAGCCGAAGACCACACTCGACCACCATTCTGAACACTGAAGCTTTCTTT. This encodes CASSRRPHSTTILNTEAFF.

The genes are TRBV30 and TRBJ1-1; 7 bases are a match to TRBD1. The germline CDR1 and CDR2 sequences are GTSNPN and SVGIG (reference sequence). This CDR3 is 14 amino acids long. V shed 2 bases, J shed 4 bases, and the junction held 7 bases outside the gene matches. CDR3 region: CAWSRQGLGTEAFF. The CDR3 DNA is TGTGCCTGGAGTAGACAGGGTTTAGGCACTGAAGCTTTCTTT.

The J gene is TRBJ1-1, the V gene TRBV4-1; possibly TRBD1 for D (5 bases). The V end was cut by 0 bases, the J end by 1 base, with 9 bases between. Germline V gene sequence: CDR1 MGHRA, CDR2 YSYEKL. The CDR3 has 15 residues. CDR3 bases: TGCGCCAGCAGCCAAGAGCCAGGGACGAACACTGAAGCTTTCTTT. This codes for CASSQEPGTNTEAFF.

The CDR3 is CASSEEGLAGEDYEQYF. Here the CDR3 DNA reads TGTGCCAGCAGTGAAGAAGGACTAGCGGGAGAGGACTACGAGCAGTACTTC. J is TRBJ2-7 and V is TRBV2; 13 nucleotides line up with TRBD2. This CDR3 has 17 residues. From germline, CDR1 is SNHLY and CDR2 FYNNEI. Trimming at V came to 1 base and at J to 3 bases, leaving 6 bases not matched to a gene.

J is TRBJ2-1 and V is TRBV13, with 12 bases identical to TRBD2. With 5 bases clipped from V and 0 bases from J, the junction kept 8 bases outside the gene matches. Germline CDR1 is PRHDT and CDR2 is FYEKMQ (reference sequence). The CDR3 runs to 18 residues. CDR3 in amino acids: CASSLLAGGTSSYNEQFF. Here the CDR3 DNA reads TGTGCCAGCAGCCTACTAGCGGGAGGTACCAGCTCCTACAATGAGCAGTTCTTC. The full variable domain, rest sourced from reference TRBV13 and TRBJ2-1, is AAGVIQSPRHLIKEKRETATLKCYPIPRHDTVYWYQQGPGQDPQFLISFYEKMQSDKGSIPDRFSAQQFSDYHSELNMSSLELGDSALYFCASSLLAGGTSSYNEQFFGPGTRLTVL.